The sequence of this T cell receptor (beta chain) was determined in a study of T cells in Graves' hyperthyroidism and ophthalmopathy. Study-wide results and caveats: Expanded thyroid clonotypes (above 0.001) were mostly also found in blood. The model made its ophthalmopathy prediction, and onset followed a median 6.5 months later.

The study left out patients who had uncontrolled infection, other autoimmune disease, pregnancy or lactation. Diagnoses were made from clinical symptoms, serum measures (thyroxine and TRAb), thyroid ultrasound and orbital computed tomography. RNA transcripts served as the template for amplifying TCR beta CDR3 regions. The primer set for the first-round RT-PCR of the TCR CDR3 was HTBI. TCRdb re-called the multiplex PCR reads with MiXCR, one entry per CDR3 protein. The sample comprises more than 500,000 distinct CDR3 sequences, about 15% of which are singletons, and roughly 4.3% rests with the top ten. This clonotype has at least ten counts. As yet, its antigen is unknown. There are 15 residues in the CDR3. The V end lost 4 bases, the J end lost 5 bases, and 17 bases lay between the germline ends. Germline V lookup: CDR1 LNHDA, CDR2 SQIVND (reference sequence).

The sequenced sample was blood. This sequence joins TRBV19 and TRBJ1-2, with a tentative D call TRBD1 (6 bases). This sequence was found in a woman aged 40 to 50 with Graves' ophthalmopathy. The CDR3 bases are TGTGCCAGTAGTACCGGACAGTACCAACCTTATGGCTACACCTTC. Translated: CASSTGQYQPYGYTF. The full variable domain, in which reference TRBV19 and TRBJ1-2 provide the parts outside the CDR3, is DGGITQSPKYLFRKEGQNVTLSCEQNLNHDAMYWYRQDPGQGLRLIYYSQIVNDFQKGDIAEGYSVSREKKESFPLTVTSAQKNPTAFYLCASSTGQYQPYGYTFGSGTRLTVV.